A selection of T cell receptor beta chains follows, all from one sample in a study of blood T cell repertoires in COVID-19. The data were produced by immunoSEQ multiplex PCR, yet TCRdb's version contains in-frame clones alone and is incomplete. In the table there are 130,000 to 150,000 clones, approximately 81% of which are singletons. The sample was peripheral blood. The receptors derive from a human donor with acute or convalescent COVID-19. The donor label of this sample is uncertain. The CDR3 runs from the conserved cysteine through the conserved F or W. The D gene is left open where the match is weak. The size of a clone is reported for some rows only, either as once, few or many, or as a class for expanded clones.

clone size	V gene	J gene	D gene	CDR3 protein	CDR3 DNA
NA	TRBV9	TRBJ2-5	NA	CASSVGQGYQETQYF	TGTGCCAGCAGCGTAGGCCAGGGCTACCAAGAGACCCAGTACTTC
NA	TRBV5-1	TRBJ1-1	TRBD1	CASRMTGGWNTEAFF	TGCGCCAGCAGAATGACAGGGGGCTGGAACACTGAAGCTTTCTTT
NA	TRBV15	TRBJ1-2	NA	CATSGGQNPNYGYTF	TGTGCCACCAGCGGCGGGCAGAACCCCAACTATGGCTACACCTTC
NA	TRBV30	TRBJ1-1	TRBD1	CAWSFFSNRGPITEAFF	TGTGCCTGGAGTTTTTTCAGTAACAGGGGCCCCATCACTGAAGCTTTCTTT
NA	TRBV7-6	TRBJ1-6	NA	CASSPKQNSPLHF	TGTGCCAGCAGCCCTAAGCAAAATTCACCCCTCCACTTT
NA	TRBV7-2	TRBJ1-1	NA	CASSSGQLRAFF	TGTGCCAGCAGCTCCGGACAATTGAGGGCTTTCTTT
NA	TRBV7-8	TRBJ1-2	NA	CASSLDGTTYGYTF	TGTGCCAGCAGCTTAGACGGGACAACCTATGGCTACACCTTC
NA	TRBV6-6	TRBJ1-1	NA	CASNPSGRRSTEAFF	TGTGCCAGCAACCCCTCCGGCAGGCGATCCACTGAAGCTTTCTTT
NA	TRBV7-2	TRBJ1-1	NA	CASSPGQYEAFF	TGTGCCAGCAGCCCAGGACAGTATGAAGCTTTCTTT
NA	TRBV9	TRBJ2-1	TRBD2	CASSVESGTSGMGVNNEQFF	TGTGCCAGCAGCGTCGAATCCGGGACTAGCGGGATGGGGGTTAACAATGAGCAGTTCTTC
NA	TRBV3-1/TRBV3-2	TRBJ2-3	NA	CASSQGTRTDTQYF	TGTGCCAGCAGCCAAGGCACACGCACAGATACGCAGTATTTT
NA	TRBV7-9	TRBJ2-3	TRBD1	CASSRTVFSTGQASDTQYF	TGTGCCAGCAGCCGAACCGTTTTTTCGACCGGACAGGCATCAGATACGCAGTATTTT
once	TRBV7-8	TRBJ2-7	NA	CASSKRYEPYEQYF	TGTGCCAGCAGTAAGCGGTACGAACCCTACGAGCAGTACTTC
NA	TRBV11-3	TRBJ2-3	NA	CASSSRQGLTDTQYF	TGTGCCAGCAGCTCAAGACAGGGACTCACAGATACGCAGTATTTT
NA	TRBV5-5	TRBJ2-7	NA	CASSLVGSHEQYF	TGTGCCAGCAGCCTGGTCGGGAGTCACGAGCAGTACTTC
NA	TRBV19	TRBJ2-2	TRBD2	CASSTGLAPNTGELFF	TGTGCCAGTAGTACGGGACTAGCCCCCAACACCGGGGAGCTGTTTTTT
NA	TRBV9	TRBJ1-4	NA	CASSPRDRGEKLFF	TGTGCCAGCAGCCCCAGGGATAGGGGTGAAAAACTGTTTTTT
NA	TRBV5-1	TRBJ1-2	NA	CASSLTGSNYGYTF	TGCGCCAGCAGCTTGACAGGGTCTAACTATGGCTACACCTTC
NA	TRBV5-1	TRBJ2-5	NA	CASSLEQGSKTQYF	TGCGCCAGCAGCTTGGAACAGGGCTCGAAGACCCAGTACTTC
NA	TRBV18	TRBJ2-3	TRBD1	CASSQGASDTQYF	TGTGCCAGCTCACAGGGGGCATCGGATACGCAGTATTTT
NA	TRBV5-1	TRBJ2-3	TRBD2	CASSLDNLAGGKDTQYF	TGCGCCAGCAGCTTGGATAATCTAGCGGGAGGGAAAGATACGCAGTATTTT
NA	TRBV2	TRBJ1-3	NA	CASSEDGRSGNTIYF	TGTGCCAGCAGTGAAGATGGCAGGTCCGGAAACACCATATATTTT
NA	TRBV18	TRBJ2-3	TRBD2	CASSRAGDSDTQYF	TGTGCCAGCTCACGAGCGGGAGACTCAGATACGCAGTATTTT
NA	TRBV4-3	TRBJ2-1	TRBD2	CASSPENGRGKNEQFF	TGCGCCAGCAGCCCTGAGAACGGGAGGGGAAAAAATGAGCAGTTCTTC
NA	TRBV28	TRBJ1-5	TRBD1	CASSFTGGNQPQHF	TGTGCCAGCAGTTTTACAGGGGGCAATCAGCCCCAGCATTTT